The sequence of this TCR beta chain was determined in a study of PD-1 blockade in classical Hodgkin lymphoma (dated by TCRdb to 2019 to 2021). About the study as a whole: Nivolumab dosing was 3 mg/kg intravenously every 2 weeks, continuing until either disease progression or unacceptable toxicity. To define a peripheral blood immune signature of response to PD-1 blockade in classical Hodgkin lymphoma, the study combined TCR beta sequencing with CyTOF.

The Qiagen DNeasy kit was used to extract genomic DNA from unsorted PBMCs and from the negatively selected CD4+ and CD8+ fractions. TCR beta CDR3 regions were subjected to amplification by immunoSEQ multiplex PCR with primers that anneal to V and J segments. A synthetic immune receptor repertoire was used to minimize amplification bias, and any residual bias was removed computationally once sequencing was done. Regarding the original processing steps: Custom Python scripts were used to quantify repertoire diversity as the Shannon entropy index. Unsorted, CD4+ and CD8+ repertoires were examined separately, except in combined analyses, for which CD4+ and CD8+ sequences were merged in silico. A clone counted as expanded when the clone's frequency after treatment rose at least 2-fold relative to C1D1, and clones undetected at baseline were given a pseudocount of 0.5. Singleton clones were defined as clones with 0 or 1 copy at C1D1, and non-singleton clones were defined as clones with 2 or more copies. Clones expanded in unsorted samples were assigned a CD4+, CD8+ or unknown annotation through matching of protein sequences in sorted samples from the same patient. Wilcoxon tests were applied to paired samples to test diversity changes from C1D1 to C4D1. The immuneACCESS repertoire file appears here via TCRdb, limited to in-frame rearrangements. These files lack a portion of the clones; in checked studies, under half of the deficit traces to unresolved V genes, and the cause of the others is not known. V, J and clone size derive from that table, while D and trimming were established from the DNA sequence. This sample has tens of thousands of clones in its table, and around 67% of those were observed once. The ten largest account for approximately 16% of the sample.

The study at large found these results: A significant rise by C4D1 was seen in CD4+ but not CD8+ TCR diversity (p=0.0027 vs p=0.16), with the rise being most apparent in complete responders (p=0.02). Newly diagnosed patients were reported to have lower baseline TCR diversity than healthy donors, and relapsed/refractory patients were reported to have lower baseline TCR diversity still. Diversity was lower in patients who began nivolumab less than 1 year after ASCT, so these patients were left out of later analyses to avoid confounding by immune reconstitution. Baseline diversity similar to that of newly diagnosed patients was observed in trial patients achieving complete response, whereas significantly lower diversity was observed in partial responders and progressors. The study was restricted to a single clinical trial cohort, and the causes of repertoire differences, possibly disease activity or prior therapy, were left undefined.

Explained via the paper, the time point label denotes: cycle 2 day 1 (C2D1) of nivolumab. Every trial patient had relapsed after autologous stem cell transplantation, and cohorts A, B and C differed in prior brentuximab vedotin exposure. The trial cohort was composed of approximately 60 patients with relapsed/refractory classical Hodgkin lymphoma, for whom complete response, partial response or progressive disease was recorded as best overall response. In the multi-cohort phase II CheckMate 205 trial, trial patients received single-agent nivolumab. An independent review committee assessed best overall response by applying the 2007 International Working Group response criteria. PBMCs from the trial were collected at three points: immediately before nivolumab initiation (C1D1), and during therapy at cycle 2 day 1 and cycle 4 day 1. After peripheral blood was drawn into 8 mL Vacutainer Cell Preparation Tubes, PBMCs were isolated by centrifugation and then cryopreserved.

In this sample, this clone turned up many times. Which antigen it targets is not known. No clone much larger than this one lies a single base away; base qualities are absent. Trimming removed 3 bases from V and 0 bases from J, leaving 4 bases between the germline ends. CDR1 SGHKS and CDR2 YYEKEE are derived from the germline V gene (reference sequence). Including cysteine and phenylalanine, the CDR3 has 12 amino acids. The DNA shown is the 36-base CDR3, in frame from base 1. Recombination linked TRBV5-5 to TRBJ2-7, with no confident D gene call. The receptor was isolated from a human donor with classical Hodgkin lymphoma. Specimen: peripheral blood mononuclear cells (PBMCs), collected before the second cycle of nivolumab. The CDR3 reads CASSSASYEQYF. The DNA sequence is TGTGCCAGCAGCTCGGCCTCCTACGAGCAGTACTTC.